One and the same sample provided the 29 T cell receptor beta chains below, sequenced in a study of siplizumab effects on memory and regulatory T cells. Assay used: immunoSEQ multiplex PCR; TCRdb lists only in-frame clones, some missing. There are around 100,000 clones in the sample; approximately 94% occur only once, and approximately 1.4% lies in the top ten. The sample taken for sequencing was non-Treg CD4+ T cells sorted from blood. The receptors were sampled from a human donor in good health.

This chain joins TRBV4-2 and TRBJ1-2; 7 nucleotides match TRBD1. After removal of 1 base from V and 4 bases from J, the junction contained 6 bases not matched to a gene. CDR3 size: 15 residues. Germline V gives CDR1 LGHNA, CDR2 YNFKEQ. CDR3 nucleotides: TGTGCCAGCAGCCAAGTCGACAGGGATGGCTATGGCTACACCTTC. Protein sequence: CASSQVDRDGYGYTF.

The gene calls are TRBV28 and TRBJ1-3; D remains ambiguous. This CDR3 has 15 amino acids. The germline CDR1 and CDR2 sequences are MDHEN and SYDVKM. V gave up 5 bases and J gave up 2 bases, with 13 bases separating them. DNA for the CDR3: TGTGCCAGCAGTAAACAGCCTACTCCTGGAAACACCATATATTTT. Protein product: CASSKQPTPGNTIYF. Variable domain in full (rest from reference TRBV28 and TRBJ1-3): DVKVTQSSRYLVKRTGEKVFLECVQDMDHENMFWYRQDPGLGLRLIYFSYDVKMKEKGDIPEGYSVSREKKERFSLILESASTNQTSMYLCASSKQPTPGNTIYFGEGSWLTVV.

This sequence joins TRBV28 and TRBJ2-1; D perhaps matches TRBD1 (5 bases). Trimming shortened V by 8 bases and J by 6 bases, and 14 bases separated the two germline ends. The CDR3 runs 13 residues. The germline gives CDR1 MDHEN, CDR2 SYDVKM. The CDR3 bases are TGTGCCAGCCCCAACAATAGGGGCAATGAGCAGTTCTTC. It translates to CASPNNRGNEQFF. The whole variable domain, filled in from reference TRBV28 and TRBJ2-1, reads DVKVTQSSRYLVKRTGEKVFLECVQDMDHENMFWYRQDPGLGLRLIYFSYDVKMKEKGDIPEGYSVSREKKERFSLILESASTNQTSMYLCASPNNRGNEQFFGPGTRLTVL.

This clone occurred once. J is TRBJ2-7 and V is TRBV30, with D possibly matching TRBD2 (5 bases). Trimming pared 2 bases from V and 9 bases from J, leaving 11 bases between. The CDR3 loop spans 11 amino acids. Germline CDR1 and CDR2: GTSNPN and SVGIG (reference sequence). This chain's CDR3 is CAWSIREGQYF. The CDR3 DNA reads TGTGCCTGGAGTATACGCGAGGGGCAGTACTTC. Together with reference TRBV30 and TRBJ2-7, the CDR3 gives the full variable domain: SQTIHQWPATLVQPVGSPLSLECTVEGTSNPNLYWYRQAAGRGLQLLFYSVGIGQISSEVPQNLSASRPQDRQFILSSKKLLLSDSGFYLCAWSIREGQYFGPGTRLTVT.

The rearrangement uses TRBV19 and TRBJ1-2; possible D gene TRBD1, 5 bases. In germline, CDR1 is LNHDA, CDR2 SQIVND (reference sequence). Trimming removed 6 bases from V and 6 bases from J, with 11 bases in between. This CDR3 comprises 12 residues. The CDR3, as DNA: TGTGCCAGTAGAGGTCAGGGTAATGGCTACACCTTC. Its translation: CASRGQGNGYTF.

The V and J genes are TRBV19 and TRBJ2-1; 7 bases match TRBD1. The CDR3 is 15 residues long. V was pared by 7 bases and J by 4 bases, with 10 bases of the junction left unmatched. The germline V gene has CDR1 LNHDA and CDR2 SQIVND (reference sequence). CDR3 residues: CASTKGAGLYNEQFF. CDR3 bases: TGTGCCAGTACCAAGGGGGCAGGATTATACAATGAGCAGTTCTTC.

The V gene is TRBV7-9, the J gene TRBJ2-2; D is ambiguous. This CDR3 has 14 residues. The V gene lost 1 base and the J gene lost 4 bases, with 7 bases spanning the gap. Per germline, CDR1 SEHNR and CDR2 FQNEAQ (reference sequence). CDR3 protein: CASSLGAATGELFF. The DNA of the CDR3 is TGTGCCAGCAGCTTAGGGGCAGCCACCGGGGAGCTGTTTTTT.

This chain connects TRBV19 to TRBJ2-2; 7 bases line up with TRBD2. The CDR3 spans 15 residues. The germline V gene encodes CDR1 LNHDA and CDR2 SQIVND (reference sequence). Losses at the gene ends were 2 bases for V and 1 base for J; bases not matched to a gene: 1. This chain's CDR3 is CASSITSVNTGELFF. Written as DNA, the CDR3 is TGTGCCAGTAGTATAACTAGCGTGAACACCGGGGAGCTGTTTTTT.

The chain recombines TRBV11-2 with TRBJ1-4; D unclear. Trimming pared 3 bases from V and 7 bases from J, leaving 12 bases between. This CDR3 comprises 14 residues. In germline, CDR1 is SGHAT, CDR2 FQNNGV. The CDR3 reads CASSLEEVSEKLFF. In DNA, the CDR3 is TGTGCCAGCAGCTTGGAGGAGGTGTCTGAAAAACTGTTTTTT.

The chain couples TRBV5-1 to TRBJ2-2; D remains unclear. V dropped 2 bases and J dropped 4 bases, with 12 bases sitting between them. The length of the CDR3 is 15 residues. Germline V gene sequence: CDR1 SGHRS, CDR2 YFSETQ. The CDR3 protein is CASSLEASPTGELFF. For the CDR3, the DNA is TGCGCCAGCAGCTTAGAGGCGTCCCCCACCGGGGAGCTGTTTTTT.

In regard to this clone: The same CDR3 is also encoded by other DNA sequences in this sample. This chain uses TRBV5-1 with TRBJ1-5, with unresolved D. This CDR3 region has 17 residues. Germline V gene data show CDR1 as SGHRS and CDR2 as YFSETQ. Trimming left V 4 bases short and J 3 bases short, with 20 bases between. The CDR3 here is CASSALLPRVVNQPQHF. The CDR3 DNA reads TGCGCCAGCAGCGCTCTCCTACCACGAGTAGTCAATCAGCCCCAGCATTTT.

This chain connects TRBV29-1 to TRBJ1-2, with TRBD1 matching 10 bases. This CDR3 is built from 12 residues. Looked up from germline, CDR1 is SQVTM and CDR2 is ANQGSEA. The V segment lost 7 bases and the J segment 8 bases; nucleotides outside the gene matches: 7. The CDR3 reads CSATGGVWGYTF. In DNA, the CDR3 is TGCAGCGCGACAGGGGGCGTGTGGGGCTACACCTTC.

The V call is TRBV14, the J call TRBJ1-4; tentatively, D is TRBD1 (6 bases). The germline V gene has CDR1 SGHDN and CDR2 FVKESK. Deletions cut 2 bases from V and 7 bases from J, with 14 bases between. This CDR3 region has 15 residues. The CDR3 region is CASSQSSRGREKLFF. The CDR3 coding sequence is TGTGCCAGCAGCCAATCTAGCAGGGGACGTGAAAAACTGTTTTTT.

The CDR3 reads CASSLAPRQAFSGNTIYF. In nucleotides, the CDR3 is TGCGCCAGCAGCTTGGCACCTCGACAGGCGTTCTCTGGAAACACCATATATTTT. The rearrangement links TRBV5-1 to TRBJ1-3; possible D gene TRBD1, 6 bases. Germline V CDR1 and CDR2: SGHRS, YFSETQ. The CDR3 runs 18 residues. The ends were cut back, 0 bases at V and 0 bases at J, with 16 bases in the middle.

The chain links TRBV28 to TRBJ1-2; D perhaps matches TRBD1 (5 bases). CDR3 length: 12 residues. Trimming shortened V by 2 bases and J by 11 bases, and 12 bases separated the two germline ends. CDR1 and CDR2 from the germline V gene are MDHEN and SYDVKM. The chain's CDR3 is CASSLGAPRYTF. CDR3 nucleotides: TGTGCCAGCAGTTTAGGGGCCCCGCGGTACACCTTC.

V is TRBV6-1 and J is TRBJ2-7; no clear D. Germline V gene lookup returns CDR1 MNHNS and CDR2 SASEGT. CDR3 length: 12 residues. Trimming pared 2 bases from V and 3 bases from J, leaving 5 bases between. In nucleotides, the CDR3 is TGTGCCAGCAGTGAACGAGGCTACGAGCAGTACTTC. Protein: CASSERGYEQYF.

The J gene is TRBJ2-5, the V gene TRBV27; D gene unclear. CDR1 and CDR2 (germline): MNHEY, SMNVEV (reference sequence). The CDR3 covers 14 residues. Trimming pared 6 bases from V and 1 base from J, leaving 12 bases between. The CDR3 spells CASSPTNTQETQYF. CDR3 DNA: TGTGCCAGCAGCCCCACAAATACCCAAGAGACCCAGTACTTC.

The rearrangement links TRBV19 to TRBJ1-4; unclear D gene. This CDR3 comprises 11 residues. Germline assignment: CDR1 LNHDA and CDR2 SQIVND (reference sequence). V was trimmed by 11 bases and J by 9 bases, leaving 13 bases between them. The CDR3 loop reads CAVEAYQKLFF. The CDR3 DNA reads as TGTGCCGTGGAGGCGTACCAAAAACTGTTTTTT.

The J gene is TRBJ2-2, the V gene TRBV5-4, with 7 bases matching TRBD1. After removal of 2 bases from V and 3 bases from J, the junction contained 1 base not matched to a gene. Germline values: CDR1 SGHNT, CDR2 YYREEE (reference sequence). The CDR3 is made up of 14 amino acids. The CDR3 DNA is TGTGCCAGCAGCTTAGGACAGGACACCGGGGAGCTGTTTTTT. It translates to CASSLGQDTGELFF.

The V gene is TRBV6-6, the J gene TRBJ2-1, with 9 bases fitting TRBD1. With V trimmed by 5 bases and J by 3 bases, 8 bases remained unmatched. This CDR3 is built from 16 residues. The V gene's germline CDR1 is MNHNY and CDR2 SVGAGI (reference sequence). DNA of the CDR3: TGTGCCAGCAGTACCCTCACAGGGGGCGGCTACAATGAGCAGTTCTTC. Translation gives CASSTLTGGGYNEQFF.

This chain joins TRBV21-1 and TRBJ1-2; the table's D call of TRBD1 was not tested on the DNA. TRBV21-1 is a known pseudogene. This CDR3 has 16 amino acids. CDR3 bases: TGTGCCAGCAGCCCTCGAAGGGGGACAGGAAACTATGGCTACACCTTC. This encodes CASSPRRGTGNYGYTF.

The chain couples TRBV27 to TRBJ1-2; the match to TRBD1 covers 9 bases. The germline CDR1 and CDR2 sequences are MNHEY and SMNVEV (reference sequence). V was clipped by 4 bases and J by 5 bases; unmatched bases: 5. The CDR3 contains 14 residues. The CDR3 DNA reads TGTGCCAGCAGTTCGAGACAGGGGGTTTATGGCTACACCTTC. It yields the protein CASSSRQGVYGYTF.

The CDR3: CASSLVGTSGSSYNEQFF. Here the CDR3 DNA reads TGCGCCAGCAGCTTGGTTGGGACTAGCGGGAGCTCCTACAATGAGCAGTTCTTC. The V gene is TRBV5-1, the J gene TRBJ2-1; 14 positions match TRBD2. After removal of 0 bases from V and 0 bases from J, the junction contained 2 bases not matched to a gene. The CDR3 consists of 18 residues. From germline, CDR1 is SGHRS and CDR2 YFSETQ.

This clone was recorded only once. The rearrangement joins TRBV7-2 to TRBJ2-2, with D perhaps TRBD1 (5 bases). Germline V gene lookup returns CDR1 SGHTA and CDR2 FQGNSA. V was trimmed by 1 base and J by 4 bases, leaving 10 bases between them. This CDR3 comprises 15 residues. CDR3 nucleotides: TGTGCCAGCAGCTTAGAAGGGGTGGTCACCGGGGAGCTGTTTTTT. As protein: CASSLEGVVTGELFF.

The rearrangement uses TRBV21-1 and TRBJ2-7; the DNA was not compared with TRBD2, the D call given in the table. TRBV21-1 is assigned pseudogene status. This CDR3 spans 15 amino acids. CDR3 amino acids: CASSKAREGQYEQYF. CDR3 nucleotides: TGTGCCAGCAGCAAAGCGAGGGAGGGCCAATACGAGCAGTACTTC.

The chain carries TRBV11-3 and TRBJ1-3; the D gene is possibly TRBD1 (5 bases). CDR1 and CDR2 (germline): SGHNT, YENEEA. The CDR3 extends over 15 amino acids. With 5 bases removed from V and 2 bases from J, the gap between germline ends came to 13 bases. DNA of the CDR3: TGTGCCAGCAGCGAGAAATCGGGGGCTGGAAACACCATATATTTT. Encoded protein: CASSEKSGAGNTIYF. The full variable domain, in which reference TRBV11-3 and TRBJ1-3 provide the parts outside the CDR3, is EAGVVQSPRYKIIEKKQPVAFWCNPISGHNTLYWYLQNLGQGPELLIRYENEEAVDDSQLPKDRFSAERLKGVDSTLKIQPAELGDSAVYLCASSEKSGAGNTIYFGEGSWLTVV.

This chain joins TRBV11-2 and TRBJ2-2; TRBD1 matches at 8 bases. The germline CDR1 and CDR2 sequences are SGHAT and FQNNGV. The J segment lost 7 bases and the V segment lost 5 bases, leaving 9 bases of the junction unmatched. CDR3 size: 15 residues. CDR3 in DNA: TGTGCCAGCAGCCCCCGGGACAGGCCCAGCGGGGAGCTGTTTTTT. As protein: CASSPRDRPSGELFF.

The V call is TRBV4-2, the J call TRBJ2-2; tentatively, D is TRBD2 (6 bases). The CDR3 covers 17 residues. Germline-derived CDR1 and CDR2 are LGHNA and YNFKEQ. Trimming removed 4 bases at V and 3 bases at J, with 18 bases between. CDR3 DNA sequence: TGTGCCAGCAGCCTGCATCGAGGAGGGAAGGACACCGGGGAGCTGTTTTTT. It specifies CASSLHRGGKDTGELFF.

The V gene is TRBV14, the J gene TRBJ2-5; possibly TRBD1 or TRBD2 for D (5 bases each). The CDR3 runs 15 residues. CDR1 and CDR2 (germline): SGHDN, FVKESK. Trimming removed 4 bases from V and 1 base from J, with 13 bases in between. CDR3 residues: CASSPGTFPQETQYF. DNA of the CDR3: TGTGCCAGCAGCCCCGGGACCTTCCCCCAAGAGACCCAGTACTTC.